This TCR beta chain was recorded in a study of cytomegalovirus exposure and HLA in healthy donors. Study-level results: Roughly uniform sequencing depth across donors was assumed, possibly incorrectly. Most CMV-associated TCR beta chains appeared HLA-restricted in a later analysis.

Turning to this clone: Its antigen is unidentified.

The V gene's germline CDR1 is SGHNT and CDR2 YYREEE (reference sequence). The CDR3 has 15 amino acids. V was trimmed by 4 bases and J by 2 bases, leaving 15 bases between them. At sampling all donors were nominally healthy, likely with unrecorded immune exposures. PCR involved 60 Vbeta and 13 Jbeta primers. The repertoire was sequenced with immunoSEQ multiplex PCR; TCRdb's copy has only in-frame clones and lacks some. The sample has approximately 210,000 clones; about four fifths are singletons. This TCR was recovered from a man in his forties in good health and CMV-seropositive. Sequenced: PBMCs. J is TRBJ1-2 and V is TRBV5-4; a weak D match, TRBD1 (5 bases). CDR3 in amino acids: CASSPTLDTNYGYTF. DNA for the CDR3: TGTGCCAGCAGCCCGACCTTGGACACCAACTATGGCTACACCTTC.